This T cell receptor beta chain was identified in a study of identical twins. Template switching added a universal primer binding site, and final cDNA carried unique molecular identifiers. MiXCR was run by TCRdb on the 5' RACE reads, yielding one entry per CDR3 protein. This repertoire shows 200,000 to 250,000 distinct CDR3 sequences, around 6.8% found once; its top ten account for 1.9%. Germline lookup yields CDR1 MNHEY and CDR2 SVGAGI. The length of the CDR3 is 17 residues. Trimming left V 2 bases short and J 4 bases short, with 18 bases between. Whole-study results and caveats: Invariant cells of the MAIT and iNKT types might have partly distorted the zero-insertion analyses.

This clonotype was counted ten times or more. The antigen is unknown. These data also formed part of another study, on yellow fever vaccine responses in identical twins. From that second work: Reported findings indicate that twins' vaccine T cell responses seemed partially convergent, partially personalized.

V is TRBV6-5 and J is TRBJ2-1; D gene uncertain. Input material: memory (CD45RO+) T cells sorted from blood. This sequence was found in a woman aged 18 to 35 in good health. In DNA, the CDR3 is TGTGCCAGCAGTTACGCCCCGACGGCAGGTCCTTACAATGAGCAGTTCTTC. Protein: CASSYAPTAGPYNEQFF.